Here is one T cell receptor (beta chain) with its context. What this receptor recognizes is not known. The record has no base qualities; no much larger clone is one base away. This sample stems from a study of cytomegalovirus exposure and HLA in healthy donors (dated by TCRdb to 2016 to 2017). General notes on the study: An earlier analysis of several hundred of the donors reported 250 to 300 Gb of sequence data and 95 million to 130 million unique TCR beta sequences obtained from approximately 180 million T cells. Every repertoire in the discovery cohort had been generated on one and the same sequencing platform. To predict cytomegalovirus infection status, the study brought together high-throughput TCR immunosequencing, statistical association of individual TCRs with disease status, and machine learning. The genetic ancestry cluster associated with self-reported Caucasian donors included 81% of the approximately 430 genotyped donors. Typing coverage varied by locus: about 620-640 donors for A, B, C, DRB1 and DQB1; about 520 for DQA1; over 600 for DPA1; roughly 450 for DPB1. To decide whether each TCR beta V gene segment behaved as functional or pseudogenic, an earlier analysis of some 600 of the donors relied on high-throughput TCR beta sequencing. Alongside the repertoire data, information on donor age, sex, ethnicity and CMV serostatus was compiled. In the later analysis, no new phenotypic data were used to find candidate immune exposures; instead, reliance was placed on TCR beta sequences and their occurrence across donors. A later genetic analysis used genome-wide SNP genotypes for 398 of the 666 donors, treating that subset as a discovery cohort. The T cell repertoires of about 700 subjects were profiled by immunosequencing and related to cytomegalovirus serostatus. The study was designed to test whether signatures of past pathogen exposure could be identified by cataloging public T cell receptors. HLA typing included class I and class II loci at four-digit resolution. An early release that covered roughly 600 HLA-typed donors contained about 300 gigabases of sequencing data and 75 million to 100 million unique TCR sequences. To study patterns of TCR occurrence, a later analysis re-analyzed previously published TCR beta repertoires from hundreds of donors and added high-resolution HLA genotyping. On average, approximately 250,000 unique TCR beta nucleotide sequences were sequenced per donor among 398 genotyped donors of the cohort, with around 19% of those sequences being non-productive. Besides the first cohort of approximately 710 subjects, a separate validation cohort made up of roughly 120 different subjects was used. Roughly five DR-DQ haplotypes were treated as single units for association and clustering because of strong linkage in the cohort.

Findings and caveats that apply to the study as a whole: According to a later analysis, TCR association rates differed among HLA loci, with DRB1 alleles showing the most associated TCRs and HLA-C alleles showing the fewest. At a false discovery rate of 0.05, a later analysis linked roughly 17,000 TCR beta sequences to specific HLA alleles. An association between a missense DCLRE1C variant and V-gene and J-gene trimming of TCR beta chains was found in a later genetic analysis and replicated in an independent cohort. While some public TCRs were present in many individuals, most TCR sequences turned up only very rarely across donors. A later genetic analysis reported fewer N-insertions in productive TCRs among donors in an Asian-associated ancestry cluster than the approximately 700-donor mean. In vitro tests confirmed that a few of the cytomegalovirus-associated TCR beta chains recognize cytomegalovirus antigens. A further reported finding was that TCR beta sequences accurately predicted the HLA-A and HLA-B alleles for most subjects in the first cohort. A later analysis found that HLA-associated TCR beta chains were more clonally expanded and had lower generation probabilities than equally common non-associated chains. When HLA alleles, especially DR and DQ, strongly co-occurred, TCR associations were difficult to assign to individual alleles. The only immune exposure information available for the cohort was CMV serostatus. In an earlier analysis of 587 of the donors, most TCR beta V segments appeared in productive rearrangements about 87% or about 30% of the time, broadly matching IMGT annotations. The study listed 164 TCR beta chains as associated with cytomegalovirus. The authors suggested that the approach could potentially be generalized to other disease states and immunological phenotypes. Cytomegalovirus status was reported to be diagnosed by the classifier with high specificity and sensitivity in both the original and validation cohorts. Linkage disequilibrium might explain the correlated functional status among segregating V segments, but an unknown experimental factor could not be ruled out. A cluster of highly shared sequence variants was judged likely to be a technical artifact of the sequencing pipeline. The cohort was sequenced for TCR beta chains only, and without alpha or paired-chain data the features that could be detected were limited. Because some donors lacked HLA typing at each locus, the association tests relied only on the typed subset. Some 15 rarely observed V segments, including chromosome 9 orphons, were excluded from the earlier analysis of approximately 500 of the donors because counts were too low. A later analysis reported that several top co-occurrence clusters appeared linked to parvovirus B19, influenza, CMV and Epstein-Barr virus. Presence/absence analyses assumed roughly uniform sequencing depth across donors, an assumption that may not hold. A later analysis found that most CMV-associated TCR beta chains appeared HLA-restricted, with HLA associations seemingly driven largely by CMV exposure. Because the 87-base-pair reads could not distinguish some IMGT-functional V segments, including TRBV6-2 and TRBV6-3, those segments were excluded.

Deletion took 2 bases off V and 5 bases off J, with a span of 15 bases between the germline ends. The CDR1 and CDR2 encoded by the germline V gene are SQVTM and ANQGSEA. From its cysteine to its phenylalanine, the CDR3 spans 14 amino acids. Only the CDR3 DNA stays, 42 bases, in frame from base 1. The cohort comprised 710 or so healthy bone marrow donors. All cohort members were sampled while nominally healthy, although unrecorded immune exposures were likely present. The donor was CMV seronegative and belonged to the group of 350 to 400 seronegative cohort members. Every donor gave a peripheral blood sample, and the peripheral blood mononuclear cells from that sample were used for TCR beta sequencing. The Qiagen DNeasy Blood Extraction Kit was used to extract genomic DNA from the blood cell samples. Preparation of the library involved the immunoSEQ multiplex PCR assay. The multiplex PCR relied on a mix of 60 forward primers for TCR Vbeta segments and 13 reverse primers for TCR Jbeta segments. Amplification of the CDR3 region of rearranged TCR beta genes was performed with a multiplex PCR assay on genomic DNA. The Illumina HiSeq System was used to sequence the amplified TCR beta libraries as 87-base-pair reads. The original pipeline was this. A later analysis tallied 75 million to 95 million unique TCR beta chains across the 650 to 750 repertoires, and some 12 million of those chains were shared by two or more donors. To remove PCR and sequencing errors, raw reads were error-corrected and collapsed into unique sequences using a nearest-neighbor algorithm that merged closely related sequences. V, D and J gene segments were assigned by aligning CDR3 sequences to IMGT reference sequences. For a sequence to be retained, a match of at least six nucleotides was required to both a V gene segment and a J gene segment. Rearrangements were called productive when the CDR3 lacked stop codons and stayed in frame with V and J; all others were non-productive. Following IMGT convention, CDR3 was defined as the stretch from the second conserved V-encoded cysteine to the conserved J-encoded phenylalanine. The earlier analysis of roughly 590 of the donors excluded any sequence lacking an unambiguous match to a single V gene segment. An earlier analysis of fewer than 750 of the donors called V segments functional above 56.7% productive rearrangements and segregating when the between-donor standard deviation exceeded 5%. A statistical classification framework was built to diagnose cytomegalovirus status from the catalog of TCR beta chain sequences. A later analysis assigned V and J genes by comparing TCR nucleotide sequences with IMGT/GENE-DB human TR gene sequences. The TCRdist pipeline was used in a later analysis to assign CDR3 sequences and most-parsimonious VDJ recombination scenarios. In a later analysis, every TCR beta chain was defined by the combination of its CDR3 amino acid sequence and its V-gene family, and reads without a unique V-gene family were dropped. To address suspected cross-contamination and a sequencing artifact, a later analysis removed roughly 640 highly shared, low-generation-probability nucleotide sequences. In a later analysis, a clonal expansion index was calculated for each public chain from normalized within-repertoire ranks of inferred template counts. In a later analysis, generation probabilities were computed with a VDJ recombination model fitted to out-of-frame rearrangements, and the resulting probabilities were checked against IGoR. In a later analysis, TCR-TCR, TCR-HLA and TCR-CMV co-occurrence was scored with hypergeometric tests, and a repertoire-size bias correction was applied to TCR pairs. A later analysis estimated false discovery rates by permuting HLA or CMV assignments 20 times. In a later analysis, co-occurring TCRs were grouped using DBSCAN, with TCRdist sequence similarity added in when clustering inside HLA-allele-positive subsets. Repertoires with fewer than 30,000 or more than 120,000 public chains, plus five repertoires with anomalous nucleotide sharing, were excluded from co-occurrence clustering. TCRdb carries this immuneACCESS record with in-frame sequences only. Its versions omit some clonotypes, under half of them owing to an unresolved V gene in the studies checked, with the rest unexplained. For V, J and clone size, that table is used; D and trimming come from the DNA. A total of about 130,000 clones appear in this sample, under 90% of them only once. Jointly, the top ten make up about 4% of the sample.

The material sequenced was PBMCs. The sequence links TRBV29-1 to TRBJ1-2; a weak D assignment points to TRBD1 (6 bases agree). This sequence was found in a middle-aged woman in good health and CMV-seronegative. The nucleotide sequence is TGCAGCGTTGAAATGCCAGGGGCGTCGTATGGCTACACCTTC. The resulting protein is CSVEMPGASYGYTF.